This passage covers 28 T cell receptor beta chains from one sample sequenced in a study of blood T cell repertoires in COVID-19. The table came from immunoSEQ multiplex PCR; TCRdb's copy has only in-frame clones and leaves some out. The sample holds hundreds of thousands of clones, around 86% seen once. Sample: peripheral blood. The receptors come from a woman aged 60-75 years with active or convalescent COVID-19.

Comments on this clone: The sample contains more than one DNA sequence encoding this CDR3. The chain carries TRBV19 and TRBJ1-2; 7 nucleotides align to TRBD1. Germline V gene lookup returns CDR1 LNHDA and CDR2 SQIVND (reference sequence). The CDR3 extends over 13 amino acids. The trim removed 5 bases at V and 2 bases at J, leaving 2 bases unmatched. CDR3 region: CASSPTGNYGYTF. CDR3 DNA: TGTGCCAGTAGTCCGACAGGGAACTATGGCTACACCTTC.

The V call is TRBV27, the J call TRBJ2-3; TRBD2 agrees at 7 bases. Looked up from germline, CDR1 is MNHEY and CDR2 is SMNVEV (reference sequence). CDR3 size: 13 residues. Trimming at V came to 8 bases and at J to 4 bases, leaving 6 bases not matched to a gene. CDR3 region: CASGLGGADTQYF. The CDR3 DNA follows: TGTGCCAGCGGACTAGGCGGGGCAGATACGCAGTATTTT.

This chain uses TRBV10-3 with TRBJ2-3, with 14 bases that match TRBD2. From germline, CDR1 is ENHRY and CDR2 SYGVKD. The CDR3 loop spans 15 amino acids. J lost 1 base, V lost 6 bases, and 0 bases had no gene match. CDR3 sequence (DNA): TGTGCCATCAGGGGACTAGCGGGGGGCACAGATACGCAGTATTTT. It translates to CAIRGLAGGTDTQYF.

Turning to this clone: Other DNA sequences in this specimen translate into the identical CDR3. This chain joins TRBV10-3 and TRBJ2-5; the match to TRBD1 covers 8 bases. Losses at the gene ends were 0 bases for V and 5 bases for J; bases not matched to a gene: 2. The V gene's germline CDR1 is ENHRY and CDR2 SYGVKD. The CDR3 is made up of 14 amino acids. The CDR3 coding sequence is TGTGCCATCAGTGAGTCGACAGGGGAGGAGACCCAGTACTTC. It translates to CAISESTGEETQYF.

V is TRBV6-5 and J is TRBJ1-3, with 11 bases matching TRBD1. Germline-derived CDR1 and CDR2 are MNHEY and SVGAGI. This CDR3 is built from 15 residues. V trimming: 6 bases; J trimming: 4 bases; junction bases outside the gene matches: 5. In DNA, the CDR3 is TGTGCCAGCAGACGGGGACAGGGGGACGGAAACACCATATATTTT. Amino acid sequence: CASRRGQGDGNTIYF.

This chain joins TRBV4-3 and TRBJ1-1; 10 nucleotides agree with TRBD1. V lost 1 base, J lost 5 bases, and 4 bases stayed unmatched. The germline V gene encodes CDR1 LGHNA and CDR2 YSLEER. The CDR3 is 15 amino acids. CDR3 loop: CASSQVGTGVTEAFF. The CDR3 DNA reads TGCGCCAGCAGCCAAGTGGGGACAGGGGTTACTGAAGCTTTCTTT.

The chain carries TRBV3-1 (or the pseudogene TRBV3-2) and TRBJ1-1; D is perhaps TRBD1 (6 bases). Germline lookup yields CDR1 LGHDT and CDR2 YNNKEL (reference sequence). The CDR3 spans 17 residues. Deletions cut 0 bases from V and 3 bases from J, with 17 bases between. CDR3 protein: CASSQDLMAGDDTEAFF. In DNA form, the CDR3 reads TGTGCCAGCAGCCAAGATCTTATGGCAGGGGATGACACTGAAGCTTTCTTT.

The V gene is TRBV7-2, the J gene TRBJ2-5, with 8 bases lining up with TRBD2. The germline V gene has CDR1 SGHTA and CDR2 FQGNSA. V shed 3 bases and J 2 bases; nucleotides not matched to a gene: 5. This CDR3 comprises 15 residues. The CDR3 DNA reads as TGTGCCAGCAGCTTGTCCGGGGGGGTACAAGAGACCCAGTACTTC. It encodes CASSLSGGVQETQYF.

This clone was observed a single time. The rearrangement uses TRBV15 and TRBJ1-6, with 9 bases that match TRBD1. CDR3 length: 15 residues. V lost 3 bases, J lost 6 bases, and 3 bases stayed unmatched. The germline V gene encodes CDR1 LNHNV and CDR2 YYDKDF (reference sequence). The CDR3 protein is CATSSRDRANSPLHF. The CDR3 DNA follows: TGTGCCACCAGCAGCCGGGACAGGGCTAATTCACCCCTCCACTTT.

The V call is TRBV7-2, the J call TRBJ2-3, with 7 bases that match TRBD1. CDR1 SGHTA and CDR2 FQGNSA come from the germline V gene. The V segment lost 4 bases and the J segment 3 bases; nucleotides outside the gene matches: 4. The CDR3 covers 14 residues. CDR3 sequence reads: CASSYQGETDTQYF. For the CDR3, the DNA is TGTGCCAGCAGCTATCAGGGGGAAACAGATACGCAGTATTTT.

The J gene is TRBJ2-3, the V gene TRBV5-1; 12 positions agree with TRBD2. This CDR3 is 16 amino acids long. Looked up from germline, CDR1 is SGHRS and CDR2 is YFSETQ. V lost 4 bases and J lost 6; bases outside the gene matches: 9. CDR3 in amino acids: CASSRSSGGAGDTQYF. CDR3 DNA sequence: TGCGCCAGCAGCAGATCTAGCGGGGGGGCCGGGGATACGCAGTATTTT.

The chain links TRBV19 to TRBJ1-1; the D is unclear. CDR3 length: 12 amino acids. Trimming removed 1 base from V and 9 bases from J, with 9 bases in between. The V gene's germline CDR1 is LNHDA and CDR2 SQIVND (reference sequence). The CDR3 coding sequence is TGTGCCAGTAGTATAGGAGGAGGGAAAGCTTTCTTT. This translates into CASSIGGGKAFF.

J is TRBJ1-4 and V is TRBV20-1; possible D gene TRBD1, 5 bases. Germline V gene data show CDR1 as DFQATT and CDR2 as SNEGSKA (reference sequence). The CDR3 has 11 amino acids. V lost 5 bases to trimming and J lost 12 bases, with 13 bases between them. The CDR3 reads CSAPWQGELFF. In nucleotides, the CDR3 is TGCAGTGCTCCTTGGCAGGGCGAACTGTTTTTT.

V usage is TRBV30 and J usage is TRBJ1-2; D is unresolved. The germline V and J ends were trimmed by 2 bases and 0 bases, with 10 bases remaining between them. Looked up from germline, CDR1 is GTSNPN and CDR2 is SVGIG (reference sequence). This CDR3 is 14 amino acids long. CDR3 in amino acids: CAWSNQVANYGYTF. In nucleotides, the CDR3 is TGTGCCTGGAGTAATCAGGTAGCTAACTATGGCTACACCTTC.

The chain recombines TRBV6-6 with TRBJ1-2; 8 nucleotides match TRBD1. The germline V gene has CDR1 MNHNY and CDR2 SVGAGI (reference sequence). The CDR3 runs to 13 residues. V lost 4 bases, J lost 7 bases, and 5 bases stayed unmatched. CDR3 amino acids: CASSSGGAGGYTF. The CDR3 DNA is TGTGCCAGCAGTTCAGGGGGCGCGGGTGGCTACACCTTC.

The rearrangement uses TRBV2 and TRBJ2-2; 9 positions match TRBD2. Germline assignment: CDR1 SNHLY and CDR2 FYNNEI. Unmatched junction bases numbered 6, after V lost 2 bases and J lost 5 bases. The CDR3 length is 16 residues. CDR3 region: CASSEMASGVTGELFF. The CDR3 DNA is TGTGCCAGCAGTGAAATGGCTAGCGGGGTGACCGGGGAGCTGTTTTTT.

The chain uses TRBV2 and TRBJ2-1, with D possibly matching TRBD2 (5 bases). Germline lookup yields CDR1 SNHLY and CDR2 FYNNEI. The CDR3 sequence is 12 residues long. The V end lost 6 bases, the J end lost 8 bases, and 11 bases lay between the germline ends. CDR3 DNA sequence: TGTGCCAGCAGCCGCGACTATTATGAGCAGTTCTTC. Translated: CASSRDYYEQFF.

CDR3 amino acids: CASGGTSLRTQYF. CDR3 nucleotides: TGTGCCAGCGGGGGGACTAGCTTACGGACCCAGTACTTC. The chain joins TRBV2 to TRBJ2-5; 9 bases are shared with TRBD2. Germline lookup yields CDR1 SNHLY and CDR2 FYNNEI. J gave up 7 bases and V 8 bases, and 8 bases lay outside the gene matches. The CDR3 has 13 residues.

The rearrangement uses TRBV18 and TRBJ1-1; D is undetermined. This CDR3 is 14 amino acids long. V lost 6 bases and J 4 bases, leaving 15 bases between the germline ends. Germline V lookup: CDR1 KGHSH, CDR2 LQKENI. The CDR3 nucleotides are TGTGCCAGCTCCGCAGCCCCGGGAGGCACTGAAGCTTTCTTT. Encoded protein: CASSAAPGGTEAFF. The full variable domain, rest sourced from reference TRBV18 and TRBJ1-1, is NAGVMQNPRHLVRRRGQEARLRCSPMKGHSHVYWYRQLPEEGLKFMVYLQKENIIDESGMPKERFSAEFPKEGPSILRIQQVVRGDSAAYFCASSAAPGGTEAFFGQGTRLTVV.

The table lists this clone with a count of one. J is TRBJ2-5 and V is TRBV6-5; 12 nucleotides agree with TRBD2. Germline V gene data show CDR1 as MNHEY and CDR2 as SVGAGI. Losses at the gene ends were 2 bases for V and 5 bases for J; bases not matched to a gene: 6. This CDR3 contains 16 residues. CDR3 region: CASSYLAGGPLETQYF. CDR3 nucleotides: TGTGCCAGCAGTTACCTAGCGGGGGGGCCTTTGGAGACCCAGTACTTC.

The chain links TRBV6-5 to TRBJ1-2; 7 bases match TRBD1. Germline CDR1 MNHEY, CDR2 SVGAGI. The CDR3 contains 13 residues. J was trimmed by 2 bases and V by 6 bases; bases with no gene match: 3. CDR3 in DNA: TGTGCCAGCAGCTCGGGACAGAACTATGGCTACACCTTC. It yields the protein CASSSGQNYGYTF.

This chain uses TRBV5-8 with TRBJ1-1, with a weak D call TRBD1 (6 bases). The germline gives CDR1 SGHTS, CDR2 YDEGEE. V was shortened by 4 bases and J by 6 bases, with 16 bases between the two germline ends. This CDR3 is built from 14 residues. CDR3 residues: CASSPEQGSPEAFF. In DNA, the CDR3 is TGTGCCAGCAGCCCTGAACAGGGATCCCCTGAAGCTTTCTTT.

This clone occurred once. The chain combines TRBV12-3 or TRBV12-4 with TRBJ2-1; possibly TRBD1 for D (5 bases). The CDR3 sequence is 13 residues long. Trimming cost V 5 bases and J 10 bases, with 15 bases left between them. The CDR3 DNA follows: TGTGCCAGCAGTCAAGTAAGGGGATCGGAGCAGTTCTTC. Its translation: CASSQVRGSEQFF.

This sequence joins TRBV11-3 and TRBJ1-1; 8 bases fit TRBD1. J was trimmed by 10 bases and V by 0 bases; bases with no gene match: 1. Germline V gene lookup returns CDR1 SGHNT and CDR2 YENEEA. The CDR3 loop spans 12 amino acids. CDR3 residues: CASSLDRGRAFF. In DNA, the CDR3 is TGTGCCAGCAGCTTAGACAGGGGGCGAGCTTTCTTT. Combining the CDR3 with reference TRBV11-3 and TRBJ1-1 gives the whole variable domain EAGVVQSPRYKIIEKKQPVAFWCNPISGHNTLYWYLQNLGQGPELLIRYENEEAVDDSQLPKDRFSAERLKGVDSTLKIQPAELGDSAVYLCASSLDRGRAFFGQGTRLTVV.

The sample holds a few counts of this clone. This chain connects TRBV4-3 to TRBJ2-7; D perhaps matches TRBD1 (6 bases). The V gene's germline CDR1 is LGHNA and CDR2 YSLEER. The V and J ends lost 1 base and 1 base respectively, with 8 bases between them. This CDR3 is 14 amino acids long. CDR3 DNA: TGCGCCAGCAGCCAAGGGGGGACATCCTACGAGCAGTACTTC. This translates into CASSQGGTSYEQYF.

The rearrangement uses TRBV29-1 and TRBJ1-4; no definite D call. Germline assignment: CDR1 SQVTM and CDR2 ANQGSEA. Trimming shortened V by 7 bases and J by 0 bases, and 9 bases separated the two germline ends. This CDR3 comprises 13 residues. CDR3 nucleotide sequence: TGCAGCGCCACAGTTGCAACTAATGAAAAACTGTTTTTT. This sequence encodes CSATVATNEKLFF.

The chain combines TRBV6-5 with TRBJ1-1, with a possible D match to TRBD1 (6 bases). This CDR3 comprises 13 residues. Trimming took 6 bases from V and 1 from J, leaving 9 bases between them. Germline V gene sequence: CDR1 MNHEY, CDR2 SVGAGI. The CDR3 region has the DNA TGTGCCAGCAGGCTGGGACAGAACACTGAAGCTTTCTTT. Its protein product is CASRLGQNTEAFF.

This sequence joins TRBV30 and TRBJ1-3; 7 bases line up with TRBD1. From germline, CDR1 is GTSNPN and CDR2 SVGIG (reference sequence). The V and J ends lost 1 base and 1 base, in that order; junction bases with no gene match: 10. CDR3 length: 17 residues. In DNA form, the CDR3 reads TGTGCCTGGAGTGGGATAGGGGGCTCTTTTTCTGGAAACACCATATATTTT. Protein sequence: CAWSGIGGSFSGNTIYF.